Listed below are T cell receptor beta chains from one sample, sequenced in a study of response to subunit inactivated influenza vaccine. TCRdb re-called the RT-PCR reads through MiXCR, storing one row per CDR3 protein. The top ten clones hold around 12% of a sample with under 200,000 distinct CDR3 sequences, around 9.9% of them seen once. The sequences come from non-naive T cells sorted from PBMCs, collected about 40 days after vaccination. All receptors derive from a man aged 45 to 65 who received an inactivated influenza vaccine. CDR3s include the opening cysteine and the closing phenylalanine or tryptophan.

V	J	CDR3
TRBV6-1	TRBJ2-2	CASTPEDHTGELFF
TRBV3-1	TRBJ1-1	CASSQGGNTEAFF
TRBV18	TRBJ2-7	CASSRADEQYF
TRBV2	TRBJ1-3	CATIVRTAGNTIYF
TRBV27	TRBJ2-1	CASSTRTGAPNHRNEQFF
TRBV27	TRBJ2-7	CASSPEPGQGNYEQYF
TRBV5-1	TRBJ2-3	CASATSGGYQDTQYF
TRBV20-1	TRBJ2-5	CSARDQDRPTGAQYF
TRBV6-1	TRBJ1-5	CASRPDRVSQPQHF
TRBV7-2	TRBJ1-5	CASSFSGGGQPQHF
TRBV20-1	TRBJ1-5	CSAIGQGLNQPQHF
TRBV5-1	TRBJ2-5	CASSPGTGGEETQYF
TRBV19	TRBJ2-1	CASSTDRVNNEQFF
TRBV12-3/TRBV12-4	TRBJ1-2	CASSSQFGTANYGYTF
TRBV28	TRBJ2-1	CASSWSYNEQFF
TRBV5-1	TRBJ2-3	CASSSSPRGPSTDTQYF
TRBV29-1	TRBJ2-5	CSVARLGQETQYF
TRBV7-2	TRBJ2-3	CASSLVPGTGHTDTQYF
TRBV7-9	TRBJ2-7	CASSSIGSYEQYF